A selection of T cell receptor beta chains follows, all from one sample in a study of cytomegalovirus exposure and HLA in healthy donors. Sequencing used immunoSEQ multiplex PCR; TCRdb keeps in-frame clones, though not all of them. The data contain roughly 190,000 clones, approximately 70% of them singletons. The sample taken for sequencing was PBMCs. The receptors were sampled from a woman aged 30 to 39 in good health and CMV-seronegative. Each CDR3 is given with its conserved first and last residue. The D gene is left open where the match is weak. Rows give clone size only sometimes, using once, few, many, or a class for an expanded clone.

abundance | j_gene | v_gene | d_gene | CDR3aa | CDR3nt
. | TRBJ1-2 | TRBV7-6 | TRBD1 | CASSPQQGSNYGYTF | TGTGCCAGCAGCCCCCAACAGGGGTCTAACTATGGCTACACCTTC
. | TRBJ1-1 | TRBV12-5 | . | CASGLVRSGADGFRNTEAFF | TGTGCTAGTGGTTTGGTACGAAGTGGGGCAGATGGCTTCAGGAACACTGAAGCTTTCTTT
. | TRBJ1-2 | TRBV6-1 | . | CASSEVIVTALNYGYTF | TGTGCCAGCAGTGAAGTAATTGTAACAGCCCTTAACTATGGCTACACCTTC
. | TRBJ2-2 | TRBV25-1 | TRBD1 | CASSAPGTGNGELFF | TGTGCCAGCAGTGCCCCCGGGACAGGGAACGGGGAGCTGTTTTTT
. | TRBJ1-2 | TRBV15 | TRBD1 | CATSRDGTGYGYTF | TGTGCCACCAGCAGAGATGGGACAGGCTATGGCTACACCTTC
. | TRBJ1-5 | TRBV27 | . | CASGGGRVDRRYQPQHF | TGTGCCAGCGGGGGCGGACGGGTGGACAGACGATATCAGCCCCAGCATTTT
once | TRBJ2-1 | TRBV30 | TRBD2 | CAWSPGLAGAKQFF | TGTGCCTGGAGTCCGGGACTAGCGGGAGCCAAGCAGTTCTTC
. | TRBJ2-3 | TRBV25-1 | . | CASSNRRVGTYTQYF | TGTGCCAGCAGCAACAGGAGGGTGGGCACGTATACGCAGTATTTT
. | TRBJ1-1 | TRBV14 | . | CASSQAGGARAFF | TGTGCCAGCAGCCAAGCCGGTGGAGCAAGAGCTTTCTTT
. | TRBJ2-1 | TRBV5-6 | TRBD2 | CASSKLAGAGNEQFF | TGTGCCAGCAGTAAACTAGCGGGAGCGGGCAATGAGCAGTTCTTC
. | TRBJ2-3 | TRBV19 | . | CASSPQAAVDTQYF | TGTGCCAGTAGTCCCCAGGCCGCAGTAGATACGCAGTATTTT
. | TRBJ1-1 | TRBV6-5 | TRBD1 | CASSYQNTGTGGKAFF | TGTGCCAGCAGTTACCAAAATACCGGGACAGGGGGAAAAGCTTTCTTT
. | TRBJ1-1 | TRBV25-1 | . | CASSVRETEAFF | TGTGCCAGCAGTGTCAGGGAAACTGAAGCTTTCTTT
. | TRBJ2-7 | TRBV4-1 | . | CASSQVGAAFGEQYF | TGCGCCAGCAGCCAAGTAGGGGCAGCCTTTGGGGAGCAGTACTTC
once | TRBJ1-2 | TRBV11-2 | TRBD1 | CASSSYPDRGSGYTF | TGTGCCAGCAGCTCCTACCCGGACAGGGGTTCTGGCTACACCTTC
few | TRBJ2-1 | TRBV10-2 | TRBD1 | CASRKGTGAINNEQFF | TGCGCCAGCAGGAAGGGGACAGGGGCCATCAACAATGAGCAGTTCTTC
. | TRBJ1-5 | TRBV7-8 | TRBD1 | CASSSQGGRQPQHF | TGTGCCAGCAGCTCCCAGGGGGGCCGTCAGCCCCAGCATTTT
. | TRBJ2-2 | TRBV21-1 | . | CASSPHRLAGFGELFF | TGTGCCAGCAGCCCCCATCGACTAGCGGGTTTCGGGGAGCTGTTTTTT
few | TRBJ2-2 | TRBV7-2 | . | CASSLAGGSNTGELFF | TGTGCCAGCAGCTTAGCGGGAGGTTCGAACACCGGGGAGCTGTTTTTT
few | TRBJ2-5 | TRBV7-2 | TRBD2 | CASSQDFSGGPRTQTQYF | TGTGCCAGCAGCCAAGATTTTAGCGGGGGGCCCCGGACGCAGACCCAGTACTTC
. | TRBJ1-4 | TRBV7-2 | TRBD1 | CASSQTQGADEKLFF | TGTGCCAGCAGCCAGACACAGGGGGCGGATGAAAAACTGTTTTTT
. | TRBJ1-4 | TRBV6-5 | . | CASSYGGRLFF | TGTGCCAGCAGTTACGGGGGCAGACTGTTTTTT
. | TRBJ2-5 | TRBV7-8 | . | CASSLRRALETQYF | TGTGCCAGCAGCTTAAGGAGGGCCTTGGAGACCCAGTACTTC
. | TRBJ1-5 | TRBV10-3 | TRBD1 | CAISDRTGRSNQPQHF | TGTGCCATCAGTGATAGGACAGGGAGGTCCAATCAGCCCCAGCATTTT
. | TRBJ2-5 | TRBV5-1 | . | CASSLTGTGVGETQYF | TGCGCCAGCAGCTTGACCGGGACTGGGGTGGGAGAGACCCAGTACTTC
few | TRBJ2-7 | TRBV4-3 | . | CASSQARNPYEQYF | TGCGCCAGCAGCCAAGCCAGGAATCCCTACGAGCAGTACTTC
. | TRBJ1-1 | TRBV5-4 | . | CASSPVGQLNLEAFF | TGTGCCAGCAGCCCGGTAGGACAGCTTAACCTTGAAGCTTTCTTT
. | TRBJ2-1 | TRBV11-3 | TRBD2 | CASSLSGTSGHNEQFF | TGTGCCAGCAGTTTATCCGGGACTAGCGGCCACAATGAGCAGTTCTTC
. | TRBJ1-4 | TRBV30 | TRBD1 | CAWRKGTGARNEKLFF | TGTGCCTGGAGGAAAGGGACAGGGGCCCGAAATGAAAAACTGTTTTTT
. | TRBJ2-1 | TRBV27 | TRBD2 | CASRGGTSDYNEQFF | TGTGCCAGCCGCGGAGGGACTAGCGACTACAATGAGCAGTTCTTC
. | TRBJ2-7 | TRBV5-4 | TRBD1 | CASSLGRTGNSYEQYF | TGTGCCAGCAGCTTGGGGCGGACAGGGAACTCCTACGAGCAGTACTTC
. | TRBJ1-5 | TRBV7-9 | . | CASSPTRGQPQHF | TGTGCCAGCAGCCCCACGCGTGGTCAGCCCCAGCATTTT
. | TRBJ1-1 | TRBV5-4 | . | CASSLVGGAETEAFF | TGTGCCAGCAGCTTGGTTGGGGGCGCGGAGACTGAAGCTTTCTTT
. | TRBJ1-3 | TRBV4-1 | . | CASSQVGLSGNTIYF | TGCGCCAGCAGCCAAGTTGGACTCTCTGGAAACACCATATATTTT
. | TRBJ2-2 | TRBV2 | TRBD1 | CASTRDRVSGELFF | TGTGCCAGCACCCGGGACAGGGTGTCCGGGGAGCTGTTTTTT
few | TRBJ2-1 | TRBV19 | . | CASRGAYNEQFF | TGTGCCAGTAGAGGGGCTTACAATGAGCAGTTCTTC
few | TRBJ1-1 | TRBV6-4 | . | CASSEGDFTEAFF | TGTGCCAGCAGTGAGGGAGATTTCACTGAAGCTTTCTTT
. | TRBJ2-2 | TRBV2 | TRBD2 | CASHSGVVTGELFF | TGTGCCAGTCATAGCGGGGTCGTCACCGGGGAGCTGTTTTTT
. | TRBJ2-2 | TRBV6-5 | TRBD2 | CASRLLAGAGELFF | TGTGCCAGCAGACTACTAGCGGGAGCGGGGGAGCTGTTTTTT
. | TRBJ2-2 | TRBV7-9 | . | CSSSANAGALTGELFF | TGTTCCAGCAGCGCCAACGCGGGGGCCCTCACCGGGGAGCTGTTTTTT
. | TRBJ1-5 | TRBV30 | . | CAWSLTYSNQPQHF | TGTGCCTGGAGTTTGACATATAGCAATCAGCCCCAGCATTTT
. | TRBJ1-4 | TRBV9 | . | CASSVGGGADEKLFF | TGTGCCAGCAGCGTAGGGGGGGGCGCTGATGAAAAACTGTTTTTT
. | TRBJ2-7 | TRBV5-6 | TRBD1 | CASSLVGQGAREQYF | TGTGCCAGCAGCTTGGTTGGGCAGGGGGCGAGGGAGCAGTACTTC
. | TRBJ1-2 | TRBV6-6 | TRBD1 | CASSSGTGIPNYGYTF | TGTGCCAGCAGTTCCGGGACAGGCATCCCAAACTATGGCTACACCTTC
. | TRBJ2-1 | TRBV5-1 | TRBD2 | CASSLEYGRAGVNEQFF | TGCGCCAGCAGCTTGGAATATGGGAGGGCCGGGGTAAATGAGCAGTTCTTC
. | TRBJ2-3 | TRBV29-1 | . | CSVETQPRYTDTQYF | TGCAGCGTTGAAACCCAACCCAGGTACACAGATACGCAGTATTTT
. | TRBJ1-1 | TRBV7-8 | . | CASSWVRGNTEAFF | TGTGCCAGCAGCTGGGTTCGGGGGAACACTGAAGCTTTCTTT
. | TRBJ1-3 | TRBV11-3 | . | CASSFTRSGNTIYF | TGTGCCAGCAGCTTTACCAGGTCAGGAAACACCATATATTTT
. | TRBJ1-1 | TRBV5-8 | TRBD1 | CASSLYGTANTEAFF | TGTGCCAGCAGCTTGTATGGGACAGCGAACACTGAAGCTTTCTTT
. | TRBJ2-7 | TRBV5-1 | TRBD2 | CASSELNGGTYEQYF | TGCGCCAGCAGCGAGCTAAACGGGGGGACCTACGAGCAGTACTTC
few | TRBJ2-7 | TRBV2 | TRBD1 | CASTRGDRDSYEQYF | TGTGCCAGCACCCGAGGGGACAGAGACTCCTACGAGCAGTACTTC